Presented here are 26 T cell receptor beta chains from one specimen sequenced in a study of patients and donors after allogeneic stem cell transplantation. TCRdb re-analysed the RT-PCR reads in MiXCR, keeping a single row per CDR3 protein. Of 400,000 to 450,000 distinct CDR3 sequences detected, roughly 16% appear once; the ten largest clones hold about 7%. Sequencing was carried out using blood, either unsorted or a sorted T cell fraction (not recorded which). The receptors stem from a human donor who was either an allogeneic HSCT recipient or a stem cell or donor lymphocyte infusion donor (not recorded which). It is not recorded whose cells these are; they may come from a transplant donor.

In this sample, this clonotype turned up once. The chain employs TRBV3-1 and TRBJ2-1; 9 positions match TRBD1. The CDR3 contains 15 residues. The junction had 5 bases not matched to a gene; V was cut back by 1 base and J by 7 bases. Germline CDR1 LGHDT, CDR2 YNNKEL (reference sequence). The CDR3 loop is CASSQGQGTGNEQFF. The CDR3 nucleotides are TGTGCCAGCAGCCAAGGGCAGGGGACAGGGAATGAGCAGTTCTTC.

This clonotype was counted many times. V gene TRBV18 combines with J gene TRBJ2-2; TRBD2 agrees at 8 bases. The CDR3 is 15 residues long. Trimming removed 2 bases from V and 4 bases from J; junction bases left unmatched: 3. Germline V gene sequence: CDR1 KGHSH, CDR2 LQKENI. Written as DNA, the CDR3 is TGTGCCAGCTCACCAGGCGGGAGGACCACCGGGGAGCTGTTTTTT. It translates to CASSPGGRTTGELFF.

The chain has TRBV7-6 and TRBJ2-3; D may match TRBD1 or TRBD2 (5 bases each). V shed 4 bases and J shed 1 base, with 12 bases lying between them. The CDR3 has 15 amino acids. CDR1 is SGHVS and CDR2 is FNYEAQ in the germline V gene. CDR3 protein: CASSSPGRGTDTQYF. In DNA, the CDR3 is TGTGCCAGCAGCTCACCGGGACGGGGCACAGATACGCAGTATTTT.

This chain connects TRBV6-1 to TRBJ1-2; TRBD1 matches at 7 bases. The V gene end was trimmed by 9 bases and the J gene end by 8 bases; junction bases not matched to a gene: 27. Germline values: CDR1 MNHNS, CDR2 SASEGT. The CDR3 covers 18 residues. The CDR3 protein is CASRMFTTGDDPAMGYTF. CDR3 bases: TGTGCCAGTAGAATGTTTACCACAGGGGACGACCCTGCGATGGGCTACACCTTC.

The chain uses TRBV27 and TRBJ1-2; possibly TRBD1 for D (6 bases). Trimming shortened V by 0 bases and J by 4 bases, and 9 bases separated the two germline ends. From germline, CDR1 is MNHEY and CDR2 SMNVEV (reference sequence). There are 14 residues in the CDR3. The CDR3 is CASSLSAQGYGYTF. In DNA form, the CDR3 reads TGTGCCAGCAGTTTATCAGCACAGGGCTATGGCTACACCTTC.

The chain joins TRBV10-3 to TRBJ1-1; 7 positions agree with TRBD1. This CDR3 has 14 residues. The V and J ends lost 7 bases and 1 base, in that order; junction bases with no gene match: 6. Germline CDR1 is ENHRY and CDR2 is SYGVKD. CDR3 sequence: CAIKGTARNTEAFF. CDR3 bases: TGTGCCATCAAAGGGACAGCGCGGAACACTGAAGCTTTCTTT.

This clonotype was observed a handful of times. This CDR3 is CSATRTSGGPNTGELFF. In DNA, the CDR3 is TGCAGTGCTACCCGGACTAGCGGGGGGCCGAACACCGGGGAGCTGTTTTTT. V usage is TRBV20-1 and J usage is TRBJ2-2, with 14 positions matching TRBD2. J gave up 0 bases and V 4 bases, and 4 bases lay outside the gene matches. Per the germline V gene, CDR1 is DFQATT and CDR2 is SNEGSKA (reference sequence). This CDR3 spans 17 amino acids.

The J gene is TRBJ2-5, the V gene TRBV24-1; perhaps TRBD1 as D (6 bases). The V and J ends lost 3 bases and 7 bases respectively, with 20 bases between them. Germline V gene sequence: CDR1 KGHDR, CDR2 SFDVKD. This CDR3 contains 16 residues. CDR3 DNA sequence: TGTGCCACCAGTGATGCCCGGGACACCGGTTTCGGGACCCAGTACTTC. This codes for CATSDARDTGFGTQYF.

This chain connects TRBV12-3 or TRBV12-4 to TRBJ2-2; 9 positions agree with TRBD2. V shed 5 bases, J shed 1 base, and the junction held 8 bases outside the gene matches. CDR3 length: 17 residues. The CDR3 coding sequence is TGTGCCAGCAGTCGAACAGGACTAGCGCGGAACACCGGGGAGCTGTTTTTT. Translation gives CASSRTGLARNTGELFF.

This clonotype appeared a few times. The CDR3 loop reads CASSWGQSGEQYF. As DNA, the CDR3 is TGTGCCAGCAGCTGGGGACAGTCGGGCGAGCAGTACTTC. The rearrangement links TRBV7-2 to TRBJ2-7, with 7 bases aligning to TRBD1. This CDR3 has 13 amino acids. J gave up 6 bases and V 4 bases, and 6 bases lay outside the gene matches. CDR1 is SGHTA and CDR2 is FQGNSA in the germline V gene.

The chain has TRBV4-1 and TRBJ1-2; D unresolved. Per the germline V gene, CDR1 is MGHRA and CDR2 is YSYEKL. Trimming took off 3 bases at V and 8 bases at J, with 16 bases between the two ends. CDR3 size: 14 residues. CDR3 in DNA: TGCGCCAGCAGCCAGACGTCCAGGCGGGAAGGCTACACCTTC. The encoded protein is CASSQTSRREGYTF.

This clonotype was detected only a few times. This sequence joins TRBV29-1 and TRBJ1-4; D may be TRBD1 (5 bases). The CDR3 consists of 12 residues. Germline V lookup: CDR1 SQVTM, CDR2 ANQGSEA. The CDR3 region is CSVGRPNEKLFF. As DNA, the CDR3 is TGCAGTGTGGGACGGCCTAATGAAAAACTGTTTTTT.

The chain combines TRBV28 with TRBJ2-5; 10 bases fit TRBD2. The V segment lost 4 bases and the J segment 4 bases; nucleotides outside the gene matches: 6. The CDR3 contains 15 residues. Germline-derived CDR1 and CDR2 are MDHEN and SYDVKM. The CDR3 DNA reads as TGTGCCAGCAGTTCGAGCGGGAGGGCAGGAGAGACCCAGTACTTC. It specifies CASSSSGRAGETQYF.

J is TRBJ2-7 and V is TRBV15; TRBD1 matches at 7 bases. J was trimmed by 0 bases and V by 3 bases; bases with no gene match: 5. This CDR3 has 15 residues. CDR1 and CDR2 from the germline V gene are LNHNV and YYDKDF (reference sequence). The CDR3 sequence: CATSSLTGSSYEQYF. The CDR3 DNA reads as TGTGCCACCAGCAGTCTGACAGGGAGCTCCTACGAGCAGTACTTC.

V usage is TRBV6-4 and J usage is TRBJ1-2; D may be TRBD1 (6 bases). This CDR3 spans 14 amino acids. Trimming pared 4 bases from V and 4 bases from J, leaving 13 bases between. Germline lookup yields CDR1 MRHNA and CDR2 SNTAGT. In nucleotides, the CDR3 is TGTGCCAGCAGTGGATGGGGGCTCGGCTATGGCTACACCTTC. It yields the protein CASSGWGLGYGYTF.

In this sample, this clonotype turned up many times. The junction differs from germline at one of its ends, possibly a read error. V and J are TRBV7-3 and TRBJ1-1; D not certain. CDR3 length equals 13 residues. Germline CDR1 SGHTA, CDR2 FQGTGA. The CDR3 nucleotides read TGCGCCAGCAGCTCGGGTGTGAACACTGAAGCTTTCTTT. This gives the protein CASSSGVNTEAFF.

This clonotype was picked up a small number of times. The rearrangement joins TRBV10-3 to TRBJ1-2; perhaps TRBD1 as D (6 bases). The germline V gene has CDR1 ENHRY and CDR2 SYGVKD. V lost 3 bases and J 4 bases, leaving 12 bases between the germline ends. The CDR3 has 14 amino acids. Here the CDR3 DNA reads TGTGCCATCAGTGACCAGGGGCCTCTCTATGGCTACACCTTC. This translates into CAISDQGPLYGYTF.

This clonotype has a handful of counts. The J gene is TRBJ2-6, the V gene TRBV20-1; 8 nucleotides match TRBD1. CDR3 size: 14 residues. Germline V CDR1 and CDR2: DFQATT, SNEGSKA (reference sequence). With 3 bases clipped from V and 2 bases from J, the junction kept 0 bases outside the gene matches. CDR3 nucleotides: TGCAGTGCTAGGACAGGGGCTGGGGCCAACGTCCTGACTTTC. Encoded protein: CSARTGAGANVLTF.

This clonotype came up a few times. Written as DNA, the CDR3 is TGTGCCAGCAGCCTTCTTTCGGACACTGAAGCTTTCTTT. This translates into CASSLLSDTEAFF. The genes are TRBV14 and TRBJ1-1; D is undetermined. CDR1 is SGHDN and CDR2 is FVKESK in the germline V gene. Trimming removed 4 bases at V and 3 bases at J, with 9 bases between. This CDR3 spans 13 amino acids.

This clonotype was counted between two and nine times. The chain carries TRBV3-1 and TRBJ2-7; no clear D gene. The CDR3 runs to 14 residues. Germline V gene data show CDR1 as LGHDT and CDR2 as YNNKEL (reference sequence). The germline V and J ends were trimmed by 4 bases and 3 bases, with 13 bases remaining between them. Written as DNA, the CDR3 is TGTGCCAGCAGCCCACATTCCCGGTTCTACGAGCAGTACTTC. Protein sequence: CASSPHSRFYEQYF.

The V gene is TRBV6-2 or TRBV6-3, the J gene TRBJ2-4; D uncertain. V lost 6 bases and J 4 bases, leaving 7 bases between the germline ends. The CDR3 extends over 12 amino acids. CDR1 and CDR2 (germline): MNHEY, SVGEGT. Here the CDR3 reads CASSNNKNIQYF. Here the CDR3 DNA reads TGTGCCAGCAGCAACAATAAAAACATTCAGTACTTC.

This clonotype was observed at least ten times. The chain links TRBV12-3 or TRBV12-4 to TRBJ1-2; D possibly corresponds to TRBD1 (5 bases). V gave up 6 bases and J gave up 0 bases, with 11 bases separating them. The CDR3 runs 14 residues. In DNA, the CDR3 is TGTGCCAGCAGCCATGGGGGGGCTAACTATGGCTACACCTTC. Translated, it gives CASSHGGANYGYTF.

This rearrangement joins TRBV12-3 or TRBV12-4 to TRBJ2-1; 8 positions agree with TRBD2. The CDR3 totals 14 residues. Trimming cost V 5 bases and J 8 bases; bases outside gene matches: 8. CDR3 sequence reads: CASSTGTRMYEQFF. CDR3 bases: TGTGCCAGCAGTACCGGGACTAGAATGTATGAGCAGTTCTTC.

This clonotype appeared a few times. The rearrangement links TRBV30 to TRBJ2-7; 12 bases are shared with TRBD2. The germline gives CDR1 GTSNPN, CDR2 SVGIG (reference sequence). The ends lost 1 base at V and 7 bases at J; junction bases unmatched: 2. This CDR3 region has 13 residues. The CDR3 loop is CAWSAGLAGEQYF. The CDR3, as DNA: TGTGCCTGGAGTGCAGGACTAGCGGGGGAGCAGTACTTC. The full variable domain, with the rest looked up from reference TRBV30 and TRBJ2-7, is SQTIHQWPATLVQPVGSPLSLECTVEGTSNPNLYWYRQAAGRGLQLLFYSVGIGQISSEVPQNLSASRPQDRQFILSSKKLLLSDSGFYLCAWSAGLAGEQYFGPGTRLTVT.

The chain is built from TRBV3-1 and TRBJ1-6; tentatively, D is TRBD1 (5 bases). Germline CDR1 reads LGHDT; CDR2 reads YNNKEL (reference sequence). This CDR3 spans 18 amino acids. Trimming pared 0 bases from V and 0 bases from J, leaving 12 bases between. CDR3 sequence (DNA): TGTGCCAGCAGCCAAGATTCGGGGGTTAGCTCCTATAATTCACCCCTCCACTTT. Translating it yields CASSQDSGVSSYNSPLHF.

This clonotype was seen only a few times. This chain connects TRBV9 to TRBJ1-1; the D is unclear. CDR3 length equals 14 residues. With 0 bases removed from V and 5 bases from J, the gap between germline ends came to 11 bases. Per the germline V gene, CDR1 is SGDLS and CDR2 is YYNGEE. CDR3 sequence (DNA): TGTGCCAGCAGCGTAGATAAGGGTGGGACTGAAGCTTTCTTT. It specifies CASSVDKGGTEAFF.